This T cell receptor (beta chain) was captured in a study of shared clonotypes between healthy human individuals. The donors were all Caucasian adults (living in Nashville, Tennessee). From CD4+ cells came CD45RA+ naive and CD45RA-negative memory subsets. Data came from immunoSEQ multiplex PCR; TCRdb stores just in-frame clones and leaves some out. The data show millions of clones, with 90% to 95% seen just once and about 0.13% held by the top ten. General study points: Several donors showed sharing of about 5.5% of naive CD4 clonotypes. Rarefaction analysis demonstrated incomplete sorted-subset sequencing notwithstanding large depth.

Details on this clone: Its antigen is still unknown.

The receptor's source is a man aged 18 to 30 in good health. The source material was naive CD4+ T cells sorted from blood. Regarding subset: CD45RA+ positively selected.

This CDR3 is CAISYSGKDNEQFF. CDR3 sequence (DNA): TGTGCCATCAGTTATAGCGGGAAGGACAATGAGCAGTTCTTC. The chain links TRBV10-3 to TRBJ2-1, with 8 bases fitting TRBD2. Trimming took 5 bases from V and 5 from J; bases not matched to a gene: 5. Germline CDR1 ENHRY, CDR2 SYGVKD. The CDR3 has 14 residues.